Below are 16 T cell receptor beta chains sequenced from a single sample in a study of shared clonotypes between healthy human individuals. TCRdb's copy holds only in-frame clones and misses some; the assay was immunoSEQ multiplex PCR. The sample lists 740,000 or so clones; around 78% were seen once. The sequenced sample was memory CD4+ T cells sorted from blood. The subset here: CD45RA-negative fraction. The source is a woman in her thirties in good health.

The V and J genes are TRBV2 and TRBJ2-3; D tentatively reads TRBD1 or TRBD2 (5 bases each). V was cut by 3 bases and J by 2 bases, with 15 bases left in between. The CDR3 loop spans 16 amino acids. Germline lookup yields CDR1 SNHLY and CDR2 FYNNEI. The CDR3 here is CASSERDPRSTDTQYF. CDR3 nucleotide sequence: TGTGCCAGCAGTGAGAGGGACCCACGATCCACAGATACGCAGTATTTT.

A remark on this clone: Other nucleotide sequences from this sample produce the same CDR3. In nucleotides, the CDR3 is TGTGCCAGCAGTTTAAGTGACTATGGCTACACCTTC. This translates into CASSLSDYGYTF. The chain has TRBV28 and TRBJ1-2; the D is unclear. The V end lost 2 bases, the J end lost 3 bases, and 4 bases lay between the germline ends. The CDR3 is 12 amino acids. Germline CDR1 MDHEN, CDR2 SYDVKM.

V and J are TRBV19 and TRBJ1-5; tentative D call: TRBD1 (6 bases). The CDR3 runs 15 residues. Germline V gene lookup returns CDR1 LNHDA and CDR2 SQIVND (reference sequence). Trimming removed 0 bases at V and 8 bases at J, with 14 bases between. CDR3 loop: CASSIDGGGGKPQHF. The CDR3 DNA reads as TGTGCCAGTAGTATAGATGGAGGGGGGGGTAAGCCCCAGCATTTT. The entire variable domain, with the rest obtained from reference TRBV19 and TRBJ1-5, is as follows: DGGITQSPKYLFRKEGQNVTLSCEQNLNHDAMYWYRQDPGQGLRLIYYSQIVNDFQKGDIAEGYSVSREKKESFPLTVTSAQKNPTAFYLCASSIDGGGGKPQHFGDGTRLSIL.

This chain links TRBV11-2 with TRBJ1-1, with D hard to call. The CDR3 runs to 12 residues. The V and J ends lost 5 bases and 1 base respectively, with 5 bases between them. Germline V gene data show CDR1 as SGHAT and CDR2 as FQNNGV. In nucleotides, the CDR3 is TGTGCCAGCAGCGGTAGGAACACTGAAGCTTTCTTT. It codes for CASSGRNTEAFF.

The V gene is TRBV7-8, the J gene TRBJ1-1; D possibly corresponds to TRBD1 (6 bases). The V end was cut by 5 bases, the J end by 0 bases, with 13 bases between. Germline V CDR1 and CDR2: SGHVS, FQNEAQ. CDR3 length: 15 residues. This CDR3 reads CASSHRGRLNTEAFF. In DNA, the CDR3 is TGTGCCAGCAGCCATCGGGGGCGGTTGAACACTGAAGCTTTCTTT.

CDR3 amino acids: CASSSSYASSYNEQFF. CDR3 DNA: TGTGCCAGCAGTTCATCATATGCGAGCTCCTACAATGAGCAGTTCTTC. The chain carries TRBV6-5 and TRBJ2-1; D is ambiguous. Germline-derived CDR1 and CDR2 are MNHEY and SVGAGI. The V gene lost 4 bases and the J gene lost 0 bases, with 13 bases spanning the gap. The CDR3 is made up of 16 amino acids.

The genes are TRBV25-1 and TRBJ1-5; D is possibly TRBD1 (6 bases). V was cut by 4 bases and J by 8 bases, with 15 bases left in between. Per the germline V gene, CDR1 is MGHDK and CDR2 is SYGVNS. CDR3 length equals 14 residues. CDR3 coding DNA: TGTGCCAGCAGTGGCCCTCAGGGGCGTGAGCCCCAGCATTTT. Protein: CASSGPQGREPQHF.

This rearrangement joins TRBV19 to TRBJ1-5, with 8 nucleotides matching TRBD1. The CDR3 is 15 residues long. After removal of 2 bases from V and 6 bases from J, the junction contained 6 bases not matched to a gene. CDR1 and CDR2 (germline): LNHDA, SQIVND (reference sequence). The CDR3 region is CASSITGGTSQPQHF. The DNA for the CDR3 is TGTGCCAGTAGTATAACAGGGGGAACGAGTCAGCCCCAGCATTTT. Variable domain in full (rest from reference TRBV19 and TRBJ1-5): DGGITQSPKYLFRKEGQNVTLSCEQNLNHDAMYWYRQDPGQGLRLIYYSQIVNDFQKGDIAEGYSVSREKKESFPLTVTSAQKNPTAFYLCASSITGGTSQPQHFGDGTRLSIL.

Notes on this clone: One junction end disagrees with the germline gene, perhaps due to a read error. The rearrangement uses TRBV6-1 and TRBJ2-1; the D is unclear. Germline V gene data show CDR1 as MNHNS and CDR2 as SASEGT. CDR3 length: 15 residues. The CDR3 DNA sequence: TGTGCCAGCAGGGAAGGGAAGTACTTCCAGAAGGAGCAGTTCTTC. It specifies CASREGKYFQKEQFF.

This clone was detected a few times. The rearrangement uses TRBV2 and TRBJ2-7; 14 bases are a match to TRBD2. With V trimmed by 4 bases and J by 6 bases, 8 bases remained unmatched. This CDR3 comprises 16 residues. Germline V lookup: CDR1 SNHLY, CDR2 FYNNEI. The CDR3 protein is CASSAGTSGRIAEQYF. The DNA of the CDR3 is TGTGCCAGCAGTGCCGGGACTAGCGGGAGAATCGCCGAGCAGTACTTC.

The CDR3 loop is CASSSPSGGPLYNEQFF. In DNA, the CDR3 is TGTGCCAGCAGCTCGCCTAGCGGCGGACCTCTCTACAATGAGCAGTTCTTC. V is TRBV13 and J is TRBJ2-1, with 7 bases identical to TRBD2. Losses at the gene ends were 4 bases for V and 3 bases for J; bases not matched to a gene: 12. This CDR3 spans 17 amino acids. CDR1 and CDR2 (germline): PRHDT, FYEKMQ (reference sequence).

The J gene is TRBJ1-1, the V gene TRBV5-1; 10 nucleotides agree with TRBD1. The CDR3 contains 15 residues. V trimming: 4 bases; J trimming: 5 bases; junction bases outside the gene matches: 8. CDR1 is SGHRS, CDR2 YFSETQ, per germline. The CDR3 is CASSRAGTGETEAFF. The CDR3 nucleotides read TGCGCCAGCAGCAGAGCCGGGACAGGGGAAACTGAAGCTTTCTTT.

About this clone: This same CDR3 is encoded by further DNA sequences in the sample. The DNA of the CDR3 is TGCGCCAGCAGCCAAGTTGGCAGCTCCTACAATGAGCAGTTCTTC. It encodes CASSQVGSSYNEQFF. This chain uses TRBV4-1 with TRBJ2-1; no clear D. The V and J ends lost 1 base and 0 bases respectively, with 7 bases between them. Looked up from germline, CDR1 is MGHRA and CDR2 is YSYEKL. The CDR3 sequence is 15 residues long.

The rearrangement joins TRBV19 to TRBJ1-5; D perhaps matches TRBD1 (5 bases). The V and J ends lost 6 bases and 1 base respectively, with 13 bases between them. The CDR3 loop spans 15 amino acids. Per germline, CDR1 LNHDA and CDR2 SQIVND (reference sequence). Written as DNA, the CDR3 is TGTGCCAGTAGGCCCCGAACAGGAAGCAATCAGCCCCAGCATTTT. Encoded protein: CASRPRTGSNQPQHF. Combining the CDR3 with reference TRBV19 and TRBJ1-5 gives the whole variable domain DGGITQSPKYLFRKEGQNVTLSCEQNLNHDAMYWYRQDPGQGLRLIYYSQIVNDFQKGDIAEGYSVSREKKESFPLTVTSAQKNPTAFYLCASRPRTGSNQPQHFGDGTRLSIL.

This clone was seen a handful of times. The rearrangement links TRBV10-3 to TRBJ1-2; D is unresolved. The CDR3 is made up of 14 amino acids. Germline V gene lookup returns CDR1 ENHRY and CDR2 SYGVKD. V lost 0 bases and J lost 8, with 13 bases in between. CDR3 residues: CAISESGGNRGYTF. The CDR3 region has the DNA TGTGCCATCAGTGAGTCAGGCGGGAATAGAGGCTACACCTTC.

The chain joins TRBV4-1 to TRBJ1-1, with D tentatively TRBD1 (5 bases). The CDR3 extends over 16 amino acids. Germline CDR1 reads MGHRA; CDR2 reads YSYEKL. V lost 4 bases and J lost 3, with 18 bases in between. The CDR3 protein is CASSPRTGGGHTEAFF. DNA of the CDR3: TGCGCCAGCAGCCCAAGAACGGGGGGTGGTCACACTGAAGCTTTCTTT.